A single sample is the source of the 31 T cell receptor beta chains below, sequenced in a study of Ad26.COV2.S vaccination and SARS-CoV-2 variants. Some clones are missing from TCRdb's copy, which holds only in-frame ones; the method was immunoSEQ multiplex PCR. The sample shows 400,000 to 450,000 clones, about 93% of them seen only once. Treatment meaning: about 20 received Ad26.COV2.S at low or high dose, single or two shots; roughly five received placebo; per-sample allocation not given. At day 63 after the first vaccine or placebo injection, samples were drawn. The sequences come from peripheral blood, collected in a trial of Ad26.COV2.S vaccine versus placebo. These receptors were obtained from a person between 18 and 60 years old who received the Ad26.COV2.S COVID-19 vaccine or a placebo.

The chain links TRBV5-6 to TRBJ1-5; D is possibly TRBD1 (6 bases). CDR3 length: 18 residues. Trimming removed 4 bases at V and 11 bases at J, with 31 bases between. Looked up from germline, CDR1 is SGHDT and CDR2 is YYEEEE. The CDR3 DNA follows: TGTGCCAGCAGCGTGTACAGGGTCGGTGGGTCCGAACACATGGCCCAGCATTTT. Translated: CASSVYRVGGSEHMAQHF.

The chain recombines TRBV3-1 (or the pseudogene TRBV3-2) with TRBJ1-2; D is unresolved. The CDR3 runs to 14 residues. V was trimmed by 1 base and J by 8 bases, leaving 14 bases between them. Germline V gene lookup returns CDR1 LGHDT and CDR2 YNNKEL (reference sequence). CDR3 sequence reads: CASSQGGGRRGYTF. Written as DNA, the CDR3 is TGTGCCAGCAGCCAAGGAGGAGGCCGGAGGGGCTACACCTTC.

Concerning this clone: The same CDR3 arises from other DNA sequences in this sample as well. V usage is TRBV5-1 and J usage is TRBJ2-3, with 7 bases matching TRBD1. Germline values: CDR1 SGHRS, CDR2 YFSETQ. V shed 0 bases and J 3 bases; nucleotides not matched to a gene: 4. The CDR3 has 15 residues. The CDR3 sequence is CASSLGQGLTDTQYF. CDR3 in DNA: TGCGCCAGCAGCTTGGGACAGGGTTTAACAGATACGCAGTATTTT.

The chain carries TRBV6-6 and TRBJ2-2, with D possibly being TRBD2 (6 bases). V lost 7 bases, J lost 6 bases, and 9 bases lay in between. Germline V gene sequence: CDR1 MNHNY, CDR2 SVGAGI (reference sequence). The CDR3 is 12 amino acids. The CDR3, as DNA: TGTGCCAGCACGTTAGCGGCCGGGGAGCTGTTTTTT. This encodes CASTLAAGELFF.

This clone was observed once. The chain is built from TRBV2 and TRBJ2-6; 12 nucleotides align to TRBD2. Germline CDR1 reads SNHLY; CDR2 reads FYNNEI. The CDR3 contains 16 residues. Trimming removed 6 bases from V and 4 bases from J; junction bases left unmatched: 4. The CDR3 DNA follows: TGTGCCAGCAGGCGACTAGCGGGAGCCGGGGCCAACGTCCTGACTTTC. Protein: CASRRLAGAGANVLTF.

The chain joins TRBV6-5 to TRBJ2-7, with TRBD1 matching 7 bases. Germline values: CDR1 MNHEY, CDR2 SVGAGI. Unmatched junction bases numbered 10, after V lost 8 bases and J lost 0 bases. CDR3 size: 15 residues. The CDR3 sequence: CASCLTGQASYEQYF. CDR3 in DNA: TGTGCCAGCTGCCTAACCGGACAGGCCTCCTACGAGCAGTACTTC.

The chain recombines TRBV2 with TRBJ2-7; the D gene could be TRBD1 or TRBD2 (6 bases each). In germline, CDR1 is SNHLY, CDR2 FYNNEI. Trimming pared 2 bases from V and 4 bases from J, leaving 15 bases between. The CDR3 is made up of 15 amino acids. The CDR3 sequence is CASSELRDTFYEQYF. CDR3 nucleotides: TGTGCCAGCAGTGAACTGCGGGACACCTTTTACGAGCAGTACTTC.

Only one count was recorded for this clone. The V gene is TRBV15, the J gene TRBJ2-5; D gene uncertain. V was shortened by 5 bases and J by 4 bases, with 14 bases between the two germline ends. Germline V CDR1 and CDR2: LNHNV, YYDKDF (reference sequence). The CDR3 extends over 14 amino acids. Written as DNA, the CDR3 is TGTGCCACCAGCTTTCTAGGCGAGATAGAGACCCAGTACTTC. This encodes CATSFLGEIETQYF.

The V and J genes are TRBV7-8 and TRBJ1-2, with D unresolved. The germline V and J ends were trimmed by 1 base and 5 bases, with 14 bases remaining between them. This CDR3 comprises 15 residues. Germline CDR1 reads SGHVS; CDR2 reads FQNEAQ. The CDR3 is CASSLGAEPNYGYTF. CDR3 sequence (DNA): TGTGCCAGCAGCTTAGGGGCCGAGCCGAATTATGGCTACACCTTC.

The rearrangement uses TRBV2 and TRBJ2-5; the D is unclear. Germline lookup yields CDR1 SNHLY and CDR2 FYNNEI. V lost 8 bases and J lost 3, with 16 bases in between. The CDR3 is made up of 14 amino acids. The CDR3, as DNA: TGTGCCAGCGGTGCGGAGACCTTCAAAGAGACCCAGTACTTC. Protein sequence: CASGAETFKETQYF.

The chain carries TRBV14 and TRBJ2-1; TRBD2 might be the D (6 bases). The CDR3 runs 20 residues. Trimming cost V 3 bases and J 2 bases, with 26 bases left between them. Germline V gene sequence: CDR1 SGHDN, CDR2 FVKESK. The chain's CDR3 is CASSHQVPLLAVSPYNEQFF. The CDR3, as DNA: TGTGCCAGCAGCCATCAAGTGCCCTTACTAGCCGTTTCCCCCTACAATGAGCAGTTCTTC.

The rearrangement links TRBV7-3 to TRBJ2-1, with a tentative D call TRBD2 (5 bases). The CDR3 covers 15 residues. The germline CDR1 and CDR2 sequences are SGHTA and FQGTGA. Trimming removed 4 bases from V and 4 bases from J, with 14 bases in between. CDR3 bases: TGTGCCAGCAGCTCCGGCCTAGCTAGATACAATGAGCAGTTCTTC. Translating gives CASSSGLARYNEQFF.

The gene calls are TRBV21-1 and TRBJ1-5; the table calls TRBD1, which could not be checked here. TRBV21-1 is a known pseudogene. CDR3 size: 14 residues. The CDR3, as DNA: TGTGCCAGCAGCAAAGGGCAGGGCAATCAGCCCCAGCATTTT. Translating gives CASSKGQGNQPQHF.

The V and J genes are TRBV13 and TRBJ2-7; no firm D call. CDR3 size: 12 residues. Germline CDR1 PRHDT, CDR2 FYEKMQ (reference sequence). Deletions cut 0 bases from V and 3 bases from J, with 3 bases between. The CDR3 bases are TGTGCCAGCAGCTTAGGATACTACGAGCAGTACTTC. Encoded protein: CASSLGYYEQYF.

This clone is a singleton in its sample. V and J are TRBV28 and TRBJ1-5; the D is unclear. The CDR3 runs 14 residues. Germline V CDR1 and CDR2: MDHEN, SYDVKM. V lost 3 bases, J lost 6 bases, and 12 bases lay in between. The CDR3 sequence: CASSFSRVTQPQHF. CDR3 in DNA: TGTGCCAGCAGTTTTTCCCGCGTTACTCAGCCCCAGCATTTT.

Points on this clone: The same CDR3 also results from other DNA sequences found in this sample. The chain joins TRBV28 to TRBJ2-1, with 11 nucleotides matching TRBD2. CDR1 and CDR2 from the germline V gene are MDHEN and SYDVKM. Unmatched junction bases numbered 3, after V lost 5 bases and J lost 3 bases. This CDR3 comprises 15 residues. The CDR3 sequence: CASSLGTSGYNEQFF. The CDR3 nucleotides are TGTGCCAGCAGTCTCGGGACTAGCGGCTACAATGAGCAGTTCTTC.

The chain recombines TRBV7-9 with TRBJ1-1; D uncertain. CDR3 size: 15 residues. The germline V gene encodes CDR1 SEHNR and CDR2 FQNEAQ (reference sequence). Trimming took 1 base from V and 4 from J, leaving 13 bases between them. The CDR3: CASSLVGELSTEAFF. In nucleotides, the CDR3 is TGTGCCAGCAGCTTAGTTGGGGAATTGAGCACTGAAGCTTTCTTT.

This chain uses TRBV27 with TRBJ2-7; perhaps TRBD1 as D (5 bases). The CDR3 totals 14 residues. Germline CDR1 reads MNHEY; CDR2 reads SMNVEV (reference sequence). V lost 5 bases to trimming and J lost 4 bases, with 15 bases between them. The CDR3 coding sequence is TGTGCCAGCAGTCCGAGCAGGGTTTGGTACGAGCAGTACTTC. This encodes CASSPSRVWYEQYF.

This chain connects TRBV10-1 to TRBJ2-1; D might be TRBD1 or TRBD2, each matching 5 bases. Germline V gene sequence: CDR1 WNHNN, CDR2 SYGVQD (reference sequence). This CDR3 region has 13 residues. The germline V and J ends were trimmed by 5 bases and 2 bases, with 7 bases remaining between them. The CDR3 here is CASSQGPYNEQFF. Here the CDR3 DNA reads TGCGCCAGCAGTCAGGGACCCTACAATGAGCAGTTCTTC.

A note on this clone: The sample contains more than one DNA sequence encoding this CDR3. The CDR3 protein is CASSVGSLQETQYF. DNA of the CDR3: TGTGCCAGCAGCGTAGGATCTTTACAAGAGACCCAGTACTTC. The rearrangement uses TRBV9 and TRBJ2-5; no clear D gene. This CDR3 comprises 14 residues. Germline lookup yields CDR1 SGDLS and CDR2 YYNGEE. The V end was cut by 0 bases, the J end by 2 bases, with 8 bases between.

The genes are TRBV4-2 and TRBJ2-5, with D uncertain. The CDR3 covers 15 residues. V shed 0 bases and J shed 2 bases, with 10 bases lying between them. Germline V gene sequence: CDR1 LGHNA, CDR2 YNFKEQ. CDR3 nucleotides: TGTGCCAGCAGCCAAGATCCGTTCGGACAAGAGACCCAGTACTTC. This gives the protein CASSQDPFGQETQYF.

The rearrangement joins TRBV30 to TRBJ2-1; 11 bases are shared with TRBD2. There are 14 residues in the CDR3. With V trimmed by 6 bases and J by 3 bases, 4 bases remained unmatched. The germline V gene has CDR1 GTSNPN and CDR2 SVGIG (reference sequence). Here the CDR3 DNA reads TGTGCCTGCACCGGGACTAGCGGCTACAATGAGCAGTTCTTC. It codes for CACTGTSGYNEQFF.

J is TRBJ2-3 and V is TRBV27, with D unresolved. This CDR3 comprises 13 residues. Trimming removed 1 base from V and 3 bases from J, with 5 bases in between. Germline CDR1 and CDR2: MNHEY and SMNVEV (reference sequence). The CDR3 here is CASSLWSTDTQYF. The CDR3 DNA sequence: TGTGCCAGCAGTTTATGGAGTACAGATACGCAGTATTTT.

V and J are TRBV6-5 and TRBJ2-5; D is undetermined. This CDR3 has 12 residues. Per the germline V gene, CDR1 is MNHEY and CDR2 is SVGAGI. Deletions cut 6 bases from V and 4 bases from J, with 9 bases between. The CDR3 coding sequence is TGTGCCAGCAGCCCCATGGGAGAGACCCAGTACTTC. Its translation is CASSPMGETQYF.

This chain connects TRBV18 to TRBJ2-2; 8 bases fit TRBD1. The CDR3 extends over 15 amino acids. CDR1 KGHSH and CDR2 LQKENI come from the germline V gene. J gave up 7 bases and V 2 bases, and 6 bases lay outside the gene matches. The DNA of the CDR3 is TGTGCCAGCTCACCAGGACAGGGTAGAGACGGGGAGCTGTTTTTT. This sequence encodes CASSPGQGRDGELFF.

The rearrangement joins TRBV7-2 to TRBJ2-5; unclear D gene. The germline V and J ends were trimmed by 5 bases and 2 bases, with 12 bases remaining between them. The CDR3 loop spans 14 amino acids. Per germline, CDR1 SGHTA and CDR2 FQGNSA. The CDR3 protein is CASSKMGYQETQYF. The DNA for the CDR3 is TGTGCCAGCAGCAAGATGGGATATCAAGAGACCCAGTACTTC.

V and J are TRBV29-1 and TRBJ1-1; D not resolved. CDR1 and CDR2 from the germline V gene are SQVTM and ANQGSEA. This CDR3 has 11 residues. Trimming pared 7 bases from V and 4 bases from J, leaving 10 bases between. CDR3 coding DNA: TGCAGCGCTCTAGGAGGCACTGAAGCTTTCTTT. It specifies CSALGGTEAFF.

The V call is TRBV19, the J call TRBJ1-4, with 9 bases fitting TRBD1. Germline assignment: CDR1 LNHDA and CDR2 SQIVND (reference sequence). V shed 6 bases, J shed 6 bases, and the junction held 5 bases outside the gene matches. This CDR3 has 14 amino acids. The CDR3 reads CASSLTGGDEKLFF. In DNA form, the CDR3 reads TGTGCCAGTAGCTTGACAGGGGGGGATGAAAAACTGTTTTTT. Variable domain in full (rest from reference TRBV19 and TRBJ1-4): DGGITQSPKYLFRKEGQNVTLSCEQNLNHDAMYWYRQDPGQGLRLIYYSQIVNDFQKGDIAEGYSVSREKKESFPLTVTSAQKNPTAFYLCASSLTGGDEKLFFGSGTQLSVL.

V and J are TRBV9 and TRBJ1-2, with a possible D match to TRBD1 (6 bases). Germline V gene data show CDR1 as SGDLS and CDR2 as YYNGEE. V lost 5 bases, J lost 2 bases, and 16 bases lay in between. This CDR3 comprises 15 residues. CDR3 region: CASRRGGTDNYGYTF. DNA for the CDR3: TGTGCCAGCAGAAGGGGGGGCACCGACAACTATGGCTACACCTTC.

This clone was seen only once. The chain joins TRBV9 to TRBJ1-4; TRBD1 might be the D (5 bases). CDR1 SGDLS and CDR2 YYNGEE come from the germline V gene. With 0 bases removed from V and 3 bases from J, the gap between germline ends came to 9 bases. CDR3 length: 15 residues. The CDR3 DNA sequence: TGTGCCAGCAGCGTAGGGGGGGTTGCTAATGAAAAACTGTTTTTT. Protein product: CASSVGGVANEKLFF.

This sequence joins TRBV28 and TRBJ1-3, with 9 positions matching TRBD1. The CDR3 runs to 15 residues. V gave up 5 bases and J gave up 6 bases; unmatched junction bases: 8. The germline V gene encodes CDR1 MDHEN and CDR2 SYDVKM. The CDR3 coding sequence is TGTGCCAGCAGTCAAGGGACAGGGTATGCAAACACCATATATTTT. Protein product: CASSQGTGYANTIYF. The full variable domain, completed using reference TRBV28 and TRBJ1-3, is DVKVTQSSRYLVKRTGEKVFLECVQDMDHENMFWYRQDPGLGLRLIYFSYDVKMKEKGDIPEGYSVSREKKERFSLILESASTNQTSMYLCASSQGTGYANTIYFGEGSWLTVV.